This T cell receptor (beta chain) was observed in a study of CD8 T cells in Susac syndrome. RNA totalling about 0.45 to 1 ug underwent reverse transcription with random hexamers. Amplification of TCR beta CDR3 was carried out by immunoSEQ multiplex PCR, which covered 54 Vbeta and 13 Jbeta segments. TCRdb ran MiXCR on the immunoSEQ multiplex PCR reads and lists one entry per CDR3 protein. Altogether some 240,000 distinct CDR3 sequences are present, 95% to 97% being singletons, with the ten largest covering 0.1%. TEMRA cells were FACS-enriched, unlike CD8+ and CD4+ T cells, which were negatively isolated. The sequenced sample was CD4+ T cells from PBMCs. This TCR was recovered from a human donor with Susac syndrome.

The DNA for the CDR3 is TGTGCCAGCAGTTCCGGGACTAGCGGGAGGAGGGAGCAGTACTTC. Residues: CASSSGTSGRREQYF. The chain has TRBV12-3 or TRBV12-4 and TRBJ2-7; TRBD2 aligns across 15 bases. Trimming cost V 4 bases and J 7 bases; bases outside gene matches: 5. The CDR3 is 15 residues long.